The table lists the clone carrying this T cell receptor (beta chain) with many counts. Its specificity is not known. 5'RACE employing 10-nucleotide random UMIs yielded the cDNA. MiXCR, applied by TCRdb to the 5' RACE reads, yields one record per CDR3 protein. The data contain around 20,000 distinct CDR3 sequences, over 5% of them singletons. Germline-derived CDR1 and CDR2 are MGHRA and YSYEKL. The V end lost 2 bases, the J end lost 1 base, and 17 bases lay between the germline ends. This CDR3 is built from 17 residues. The entry originates in a study of neurological immune-mediated disorders. Study results and limitations: The level of TCR clonal expansion was highest in patients with HTLV-1-associated myelopathy and lowest in multiple sclerosis, where it fell below the level seen in healthy controls.

The sequenced sample was CD8+ T cells from blood. This chain connects TRBV4-1 to TRBJ1-1; a possible D gene is TRBD1 (6 bases). The sequence derives from a man younger than 30 in good health. The DNA for the CDR3 is TGCGCCAGCAGCCAAACCTACCAGGACAGCAGGAACACTGAAGCTTTCTTT. Encoded protein: CASSQTYQDSRNTEAFF.